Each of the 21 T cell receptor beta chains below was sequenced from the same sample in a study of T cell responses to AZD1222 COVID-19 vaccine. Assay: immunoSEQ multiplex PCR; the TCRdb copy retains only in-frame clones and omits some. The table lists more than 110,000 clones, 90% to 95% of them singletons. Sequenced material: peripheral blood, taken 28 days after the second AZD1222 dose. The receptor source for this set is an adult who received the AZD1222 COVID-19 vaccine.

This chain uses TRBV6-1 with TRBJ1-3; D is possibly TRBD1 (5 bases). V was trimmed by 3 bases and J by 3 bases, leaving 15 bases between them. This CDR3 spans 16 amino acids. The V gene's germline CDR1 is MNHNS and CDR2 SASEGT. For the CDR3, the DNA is TGTGCCAGCAGTGACCCCGACAGCCTCCATGGAAACACCATATATTTT. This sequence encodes CASSDPDSLHGNTIYF.

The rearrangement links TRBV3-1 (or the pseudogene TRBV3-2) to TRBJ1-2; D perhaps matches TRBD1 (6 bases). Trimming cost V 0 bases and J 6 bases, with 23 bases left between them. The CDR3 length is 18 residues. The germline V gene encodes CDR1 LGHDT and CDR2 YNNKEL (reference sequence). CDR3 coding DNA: TGTGCCAGCAGCCAAGAAGGGGTTCCGGGACACCGGACCGATGGCTACACCTTC. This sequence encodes CASSQEGVPGHRTDGYTF.

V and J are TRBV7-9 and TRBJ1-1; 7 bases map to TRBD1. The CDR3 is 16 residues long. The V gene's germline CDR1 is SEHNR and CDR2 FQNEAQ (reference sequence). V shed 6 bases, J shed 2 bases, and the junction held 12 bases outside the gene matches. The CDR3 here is CASRDSDRRENTEAFF. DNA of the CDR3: TGTGCCAGCAGGGATTCGGACAGGAGGGAAAACACTGAAGCTTTCTTT.

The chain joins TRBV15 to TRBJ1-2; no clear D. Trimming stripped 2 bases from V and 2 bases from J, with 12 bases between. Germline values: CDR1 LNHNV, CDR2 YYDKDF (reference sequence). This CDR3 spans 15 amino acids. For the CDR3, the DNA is TGTGCCACCAGCAGATATCTGGGGAGCAACTATGGCTACACCTTC. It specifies CATSRYLGSNYGYTF.

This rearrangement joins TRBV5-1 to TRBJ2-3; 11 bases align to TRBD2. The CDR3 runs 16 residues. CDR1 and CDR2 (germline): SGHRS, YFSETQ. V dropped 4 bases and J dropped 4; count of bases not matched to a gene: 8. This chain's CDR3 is CASSKGLAEGADTQYF. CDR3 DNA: TGCGCCAGCAGCAAGGGACTAGCGGAGGGCGCAGATACGCAGTATTTT.

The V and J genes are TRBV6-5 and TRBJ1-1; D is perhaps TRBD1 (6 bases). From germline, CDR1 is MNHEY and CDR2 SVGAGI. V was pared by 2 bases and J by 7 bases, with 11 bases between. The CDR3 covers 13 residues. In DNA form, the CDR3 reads TGTGCCAGCAGTTACGCCGACAGGAGTGAAGCTTTCTTT. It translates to CASSYADRSEAFF.

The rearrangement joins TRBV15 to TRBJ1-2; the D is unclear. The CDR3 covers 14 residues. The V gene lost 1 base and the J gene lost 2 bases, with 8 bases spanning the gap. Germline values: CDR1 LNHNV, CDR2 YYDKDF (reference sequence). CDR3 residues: CATSRGGSNYGYTF. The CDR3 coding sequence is TGTGCCACCAGCAGAGGAGGCAGCAACTATGGCTACACCTTC.

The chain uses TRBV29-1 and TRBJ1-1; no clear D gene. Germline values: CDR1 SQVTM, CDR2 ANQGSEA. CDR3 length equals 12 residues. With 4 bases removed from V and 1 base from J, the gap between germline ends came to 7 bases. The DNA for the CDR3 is TGCAGCGTTGCCACCACGAACACTGAAGCTTTCTTT. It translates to CSVATTNTEAFF.

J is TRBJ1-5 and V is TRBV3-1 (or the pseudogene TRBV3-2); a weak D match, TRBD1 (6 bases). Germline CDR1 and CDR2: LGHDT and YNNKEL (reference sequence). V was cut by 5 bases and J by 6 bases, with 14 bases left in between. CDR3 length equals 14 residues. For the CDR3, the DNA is TGTGCCAGCAGCTACGGACAGAAGAGTCAGCCCCAGCATTTT. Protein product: CASSYGQKSQPQHF.

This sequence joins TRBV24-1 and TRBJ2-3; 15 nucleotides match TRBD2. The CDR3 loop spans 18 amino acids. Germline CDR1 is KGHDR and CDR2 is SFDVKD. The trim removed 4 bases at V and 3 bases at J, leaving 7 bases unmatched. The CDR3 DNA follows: TGTGCCACCAGTGAGAGGACTAGCGGGAGGGCCTATACAGATACGCAGTATTTT. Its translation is CATSERTSGRAYTDTQYF.

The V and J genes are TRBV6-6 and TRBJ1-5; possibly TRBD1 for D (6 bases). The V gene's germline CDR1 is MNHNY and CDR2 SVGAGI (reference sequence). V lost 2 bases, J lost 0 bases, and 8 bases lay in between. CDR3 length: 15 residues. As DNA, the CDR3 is TGTGCCAGCAGTTACCGGACAGTTAGCAATCAGCCCCAGCATTTT. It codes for CASSYRTVSNQPQHF.

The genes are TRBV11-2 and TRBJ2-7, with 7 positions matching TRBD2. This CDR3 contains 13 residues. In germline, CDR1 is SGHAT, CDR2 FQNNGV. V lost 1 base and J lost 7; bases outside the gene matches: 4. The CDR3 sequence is CASSLGLAEEQYF. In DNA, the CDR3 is TGTGCCAGCAGCTTAGGGCTAGCGGAGGAGCAGTACTTC.

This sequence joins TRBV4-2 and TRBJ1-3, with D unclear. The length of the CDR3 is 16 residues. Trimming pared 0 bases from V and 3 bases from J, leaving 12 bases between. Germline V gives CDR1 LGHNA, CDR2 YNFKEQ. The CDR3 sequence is CASSQDLTGRGNTIYF. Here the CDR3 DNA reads TGTGCCAGCAGCCAAGATCTTACTGGACGTGGAAACACCATATATTTT.

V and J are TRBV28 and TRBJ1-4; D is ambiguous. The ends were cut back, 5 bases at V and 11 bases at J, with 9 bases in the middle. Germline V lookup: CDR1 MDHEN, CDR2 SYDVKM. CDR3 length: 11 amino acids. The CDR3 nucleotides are TGTGCCAGCAGTGGAGAAGACAAACTGTTTTTT. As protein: CASSGEDKLFF. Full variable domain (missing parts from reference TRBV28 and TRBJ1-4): DVKVTQSSRYLVKRTGEKVFLECVQDMDHENMFWYRQDPGLGLRLIYFSYDVKMKEKGDIPEGYSVSREKKERFSLILESASTNQTSMYLCASSGEDKLFFGSGTQLSVL.

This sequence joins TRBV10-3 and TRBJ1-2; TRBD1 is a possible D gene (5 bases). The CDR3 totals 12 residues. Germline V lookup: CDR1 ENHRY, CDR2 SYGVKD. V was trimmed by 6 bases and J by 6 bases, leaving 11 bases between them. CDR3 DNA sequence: TGTGCCATCAGCCGACAGCCGGATGGCTACACCTTC. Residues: CAISRQPDGYTF.

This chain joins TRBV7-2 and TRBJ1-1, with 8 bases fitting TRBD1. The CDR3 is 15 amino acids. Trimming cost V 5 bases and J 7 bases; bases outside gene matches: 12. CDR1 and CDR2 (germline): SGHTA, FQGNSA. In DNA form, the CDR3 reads TGTGCCAGCAGCCCTTCCACAGGGGGAGGTAGTGAAGCTTTCTTT. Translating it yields CASSPSTGGGSEAFF.

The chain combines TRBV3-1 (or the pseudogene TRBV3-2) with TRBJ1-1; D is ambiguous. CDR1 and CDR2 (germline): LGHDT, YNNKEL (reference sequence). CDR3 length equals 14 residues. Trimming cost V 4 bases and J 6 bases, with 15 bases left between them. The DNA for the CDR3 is TGTGCCAGCAGCCCCTCGCGGACGGGGTCTGAAGCTTTCTTT. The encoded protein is CASSPSRTGSEAFF.

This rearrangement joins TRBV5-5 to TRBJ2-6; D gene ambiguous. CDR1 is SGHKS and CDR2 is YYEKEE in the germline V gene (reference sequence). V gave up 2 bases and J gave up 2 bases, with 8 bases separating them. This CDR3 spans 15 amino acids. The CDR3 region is CASSLSAAGANVLTF. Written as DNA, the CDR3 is TGTGCCAGCAGCTTATCGGCAGCTGGGGCCAACGTCCTGACTTTC.

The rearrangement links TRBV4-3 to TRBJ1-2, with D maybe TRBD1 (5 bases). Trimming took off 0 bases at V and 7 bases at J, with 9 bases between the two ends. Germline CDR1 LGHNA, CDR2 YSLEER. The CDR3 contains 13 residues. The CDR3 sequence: CASSQDTRAGYTF. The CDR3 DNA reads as TGCGCCAGCAGCCAAGATACCAGGGCTGGCTACACCTTC.

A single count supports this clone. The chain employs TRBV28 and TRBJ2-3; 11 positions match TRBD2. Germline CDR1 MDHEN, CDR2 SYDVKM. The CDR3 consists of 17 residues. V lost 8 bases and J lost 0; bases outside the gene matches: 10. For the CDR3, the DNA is TGTGCCAGCGCTCGGGGGGTAGCGGGAGGGAGCACAGATACGCAGTATTTT. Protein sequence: CASARGVAGGSTDTQYF.

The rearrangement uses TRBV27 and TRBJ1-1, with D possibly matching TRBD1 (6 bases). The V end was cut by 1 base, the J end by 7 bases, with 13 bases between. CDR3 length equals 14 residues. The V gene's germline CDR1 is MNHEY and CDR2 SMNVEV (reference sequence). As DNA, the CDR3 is TGTGCCAGCAGTTTATTCTCAGGGGCCGGTGAAGCTTTCTTT. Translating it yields CASSLFSGAGEAFF.